What follows is one T cell receptor (beta chain) and its context. This clone occurred once. The specificity of this receptor is unknown. Within one base of it there is no much larger clone, and no base qualities were kept. Library generation was performed with the immunoSEQ multiplex PCR assay. To provide template for TCR sequencing, every sample had RNA extracted and reverse transcribed into cDNA. SuperScript III was used to make first-strand cDNA, primed with a 2:1 mix of oligo-dT and random hexamers. A synthetic immune receptor repertoire was used to gauge amplification bias, and whatever bias remained was removed computationally. On the study's bioinformatics: Raw reads were preprocessed to remove errors, and CDR3 was defined by IMGT conventions from the conserved cysteine to phenylalanine. To get clonality, Shannon entropy was normalized by log2 of the number of productive unique TCRs and the result was subtracted from 1. CD4 or CD8 identity of scalp clones was inferred by cross-referencing scalp TCRbeta sequences with sorted blood CD4 and CD8 repertoires. Entries here come from immuneACCESS through TCRdb and include only in-frame sequences with V and J called. Some clones fail to appear in such tables; in the studies checked, an unresolved V gene covers under half of the shortfall, and the cause of the remainder is unknown. V and J calls and clone size are copied from that table; D and trimming were computed from the DNA. Within this sample are a few hundred thousand clones, with 35% to 40% of them counted one time only. The ten largest clones add up to roughly 0.5% of the sample.

Per the germline V gene, SGHDT is the CDR1 and YYEEEE is the CDR2. The trim is 4 bases for V and 7 bases for J, with a gap of 17 bases between the germline ends. Taken from cysteine to phenylalanine, the CDR3 has 14 residues. CDR3 DNA only is kept here, 42 bases in frame from base 1. This sample is part of a study of CD8+ T cells in alopecia areata (dated by TCRdb to about 2018). Describing the broader study: Treated patients were enrolled in an open-label pilot trial of oral tofacitinib, 5 to 10 mg twice daily, for moderate-to-severe alopecia areata. Patients received tofacitinib for 6 to 18 months and were then followed off drug for 6 months to check for delayed response and recurrence. Disease severity in treated patients was measured with the SALT score, which quantifies the percentage of affected scalp surface area. To study T cell clonal expansion in alopecia areata, the researchers applied high-throughput TCRbeta sequencing to both the C3H/HeJ mouse model and human patients. Human TCRbeta sequencing covered scalp tissue and sorted CD4+ and CD8+ peripheral blood T cells from patchy and totalis/universalis alopecia areata patients and healthy controls. Biopsies were taken from tofacitinib-treated patients at baseline and again at 4 and 24 weeks into treatment, and several of those patients also had a later scalp biopsy. Scalp clonality was compared across normal scalp (n=4), patchy alopecia areata scalp (n=8), and alopecia totalis/universalis scalp (n=8). RNA was extracted with the PAXgene miRNA kit for fixed scalp, the miRNeasy kit for PBMCs, and the RNeasy kit for mouse skin. immunoSEQ multiplex PCR using 35 Vbeta forward primers and 13 Jbeta reverse primers was used to amplify TCRbeta CDR3 regions.

The treatment or condition label of this sample denotes: oral pan-JAK inhibitor, 5-10 mg twice daily. Lesional scalp punch biopsies and peripheral blood were collected from alopecia areata patients. PBMCs were isolated by density centrifugation and stained for CD3, CD4 and CD8, and CD4+ and CD8+ T cells were sorted on a FACSAria. Study-wide findings and limitations: Because the treated cohort was small and had only one nonresponder, larger studies are needed to examine links between baseline CD8+ expansion and response. Lesional scalp, especially in alopecia totalis/universalis, showed higher clonality and more expanded CD8+ clones than normal scalp, suggesting antigenic drive. Unlike mouse skin, which is dominated by gammadelta T cells, normal human skin has resident alphabeta T cells that are also sequenced, and this complicates analysis of the scalp TCR repertoire. Tofacitinib significantly lowered scalp clonality and the number of expanded CD8+ clones among the top 100 scalp clones. Compared with mice, TCR sequences shared between patients were less clear, possibly partly because of HLA diversity across the patient population. During tofacitinib treatment, many expanded lesional clones stuck around in both scalp and blood, and this persistence may partly explain why relapse happens after treatment is stopped.

Recombination joined TRBV5-6 with TRBJ2-5; 6 matching bases give a weak D call of TRBD1. The specimen comprised CD4+ T cells sorted from blood, sampled at approximately week 30, from a patient treated with tofacitinib. The sequence derives from a human donor with alopecia areata. The sequenced DNA: TGTGCCAGCAGCCTAAAGGCAGGGGTGGGGACCCAGTACTTC. It is translated as CASSLKAGVGTQYF.